The 27 T cell receptor beta chains below come from one sample, sequenced in a study of metastatic and nonmetastatic thyroid tumors. There were no patients who had received any treatment before thyroid surgery. Through MiXCR, TCRdb re-clonotyped the PCR reads. This table has around 27,000 clones, about 15% appearing once. Sequenced material: blood. Receptor source: a female donor with papillary thyroid cancer or a benign thyroid nodule (not recorded which). Some clones in this sample may be carry-over from other donors' samples.

This clone has ten or more counts. The chain uses TRBV7-8 and TRBJ2-7; TRBD1 is a possible D gene (5 bases). V lost 1 base and J 0 bases, leaving 10 bases between the germline ends. The germline V gene has CDR1 SGHVS and CDR2 FQNEAQ. The CDR3 runs 15 residues. The CDR3, as DNA: TGTGCCAGCAGCTTAGGTCCAGGGTCCTCCTACGAGCAGTACTTC. Protein: CASSLGPGSSYEQYF.

This clone was detected ten times or more. V is TRBV18 and J is TRBJ1-1; possible D gene TRBD1, 6 bases. Trimming removed 2 bases at V and 1 base at J, with 8 bases between. The CDR3 runs to 14 residues. Germline CDR1 is KGHSH and CDR2 is LQKENI. CDR3: CASSPRTANTEAFF. In DNA form, the CDR3 reads TGTGCCAGCTCACCAAGGACAGCGAACACTGAAGCTTTCTTT.

To note about this clone: As the CDR3 is not closed by the conserved phenylalanine or tryptophan, this likely results from a read error. This CDR3 is CASSAVEVGGWLEQYL. CDR3 DNA sequence: TGTGCCAGCAGTGCCGTGGAGGTTGGCGGATGGCTGGAGCAGTACTTG. The chain is built from TRBV28 and TRBJ2-7; D may be TRBD2 (5 bases). Trimming stripped 5 bases from V and 7 bases from J, with 24 bases between. Germline V gene sequence: CDR1 MDHEN, CDR2 SYDVKM. The CDR3 length is 16 residues.

This clone is medium-sized in the sample. The chain employs TRBV10-3 and TRBJ2-7; D might be TRBD2 (5 bases). V shed 10 bases and J shed 4 bases, with 14 bases lying between them. Germline-derived CDR1 and CDR2 are ENHRY and SYGVKD. This CDR3 is 12 amino acids long. Written as DNA, the CDR3 is TGTGCCACCGGTCGGGGAGAGTACGAGCAGTACTTC. This gives the protein CATGRGEYEQYF.

This clone was recorded at least ten times. V usage is TRBV20-1 and J usage is TRBJ2-6; 9 positions match TRBD2. Germline trimming cut 2 bases from V and 2 bases from J; bases unmatched to any gene: 13. Looked up from germline, CDR1 is DFQATT and CDR2 is SNEGSKA (reference sequence). The CDR3 loop spans 19 amino acids. The CDR3 region is CSARRASSGMVAGANVLTF. The CDR3 DNA reads as TGCAGTGCTAGACGTGCGTCTAGCGGGATGGTGGCTGGGGCCAACGTCCTGACTTTC.

Regarding this clone: Relative to the germline gene, one junction end is altered; a read error may explain this. Other DNA sequences in the same sample also yield this CDR3. The chain carries TRBV15 and TRBJ2-6; D is ambiguous. Germline loops: CDR1 LNHNV, CDR2 YYDKDF (reference sequence). The CDR3 runs to 17 residues. This CDR3 reads CATSTRTSSSGANVLTF. In DNA, the CDR3 is TGTGCCACTAGCACACGGACCTCCAGCTCTGGGGCCAACGTCCTGACTTTC.

The CDR3 bases are TGTGCCAGCAGCTCACTCGGACAGGGGGCAGGCGAGCAGTACTTC. This sequence encodes CASSSLGQGAGEQYF. The V gene is TRBV7-3, the J gene TRBJ2-7; 11 positions match TRBD1. CDR3 length equals 15 residues. Germline V gives CDR1 SGHTA, CDR2 FQGTGA. V lost 4 bases to trimming and J lost 6 bases; unmatched junction nucleotides: 8.

Judged by abundance, this clone is medium-sized. The gene calls are TRBV20-1 and TRBJ2-3, with 7 bases lining up with TRBD2. The CDR3 sequence is 14 residues long. Germline CDR1 and CDR2: DFQATT and SNEGSKA (reference sequence). The J segment lost 2 bases and the V segment lost 4 bases, leaving 6 bases of the junction unmatched. CDR3 nucleotides: TGCAGTGCTATTGGCGGGAGTCACACAGATACGCAGTATTTT. Amino acid sequence: CSAIGGSHTDTQYF.

In its sample, this clone was seen many times. The chain couples TRBV9 to TRBJ2-5, with D perhaps TRBD1 (6 bases). This CDR3 is built from 15 residues. The germline V gene has CDR1 SGDLS and CDR2 YYNGEE. Trimming removed 4 bases at V and 5 bases at J, with 18 bases between. This CDR3 is CASSPEVTRGETQYF. The CDR3 region has the DNA TGTGCCAGCAGCCCTGAGGTTACCAGGGGCGAGACCCAGTACTTC.

This clone was seen ten or more times. At one boundary the junction diverges from the germline segment, which might be a read error. Other DNA sequences in this sample translate to the same CDR3. This chain joins TRBV19 and TRBJ2-5, with D hard to call. Germline V CDR1 and CDR2: LNHDA, SQIVND (reference sequence). The CDR3 is made up of 15 amino acids. The CDR3 DNA sequence: TGTGCCAGTAGTATAGATCTATCCGGCCTTGAGACTCAGTACTTC. Translation gives CASSIDLSGLETQYF. The full variable domain, its missing parts supplied by reference TRBV19 and TRBJ2-5, is DGGITQSPKYLFRKEGQNVTLSCEQNLNHDAMYWYRQDPGQGLRLIYYSQIVNDFQKGDIAEGYSVSREKKESFPLTVTSAQKNPTAFYLCASSIDLSGLETQYFGPGTRLLVL.

This clone is deemed medium-sized. This sequence joins TRBV6-1 and TRBJ2-7; D remains ambiguous. Trimming left V 3 bases short and J 3 bases short, with 9 bases between. CDR1 is MNHNS and CDR2 is SASEGT in the germline V gene. The CDR3 is 13 amino acids. The CDR3 spells CASSDIDYYEQYF. In nucleotides, the CDR3 is TGTGCCAGCAGTGACATTGATTACTACGAGCAGTACTTC.

This clone was seen at least ten times. The chain links TRBV11-3 to TRBJ2-1, with TRBD2 matching 7 bases. The CDR3 totals 16 residues. V was clipped by 0 bases and J by 5 bases; unmatched bases: 7. Germline V lookup: CDR1 SGHNT, CDR2 YENEEA. This CDR3 reads CASSLDALGTNNEQFF. The CDR3 bases are TGTGCCAGCAGCTTAGATGCCCTCGGGACTAACAATGAGCAGTTCTTC. Drawing the rest from reference TRBV11-3 and TRBJ2-1, the complete variable domain is EAGVVQSPRYKIIEKKQPVAFWCNPISGHNTLYWYLQNLGQGPELLIRYENEEAVDDSQLPKDRFSAERLKGVDSTLKIQPAELGDSAVYLCASSLDALGTNNEQFFGPGTRLTVL.

Points on this clone: The germline gene is not matched at one end of the junction; a read error may be the cause. Other DNA variants within this sample encode the same CDR3. The chain joins TRBV27 to TRBJ2-2; tentatively, D is TRBD2 (5 bases). In germline, CDR1 is MNHEY, CDR2 SMNVEV (reference sequence). The CDR3 sequence is 13 residues long. CDR3 sequence (DNA): TGTGCCAGCAGGAAGGGTACCACCGGGGAACTGTTTTTT. Amino acid sequence: CASRKGTTGELFF.

This clone was seen repeatedly, ten times or more. The chain carries TRBV5-4 and TRBJ1-2; a possible D gene is TRBD1 (6 bases). This CDR3 has 14 residues. V was clipped by 7 bases and J by 4 bases, with 17 bases between them. Germline-derived CDR1 and CDR2 are SGHNT and YYREEE (reference sequence). The chain's CDR3 is CASSQIGGPYGYTF. The CDR3 coding sequence is TGTGCCAGCTCGCAAATCGGGGGCCCCTATGGCTACACCTTC.

Sample share makes this clone medium-sized. The chain combines TRBV3-1 with TRBJ2-7; no clear D gene. The CDR3 has 12 residues. Germline loops: CDR1 LGHDT, CDR2 YNNKEL (reference sequence). V was trimmed by 4 bases and J by 2 bases, leaving 6 bases between them. CDR3 amino acids: CASSRGAYEQYF. The CDR3 DNA is TGTGCCAGCAGCCGCGGCGCCTACGAGCAGTACTTC.

This clone was recorded many times. This chain uses TRBV19 with TRBJ2-5; possible D gene TRBD2, 7 bases. Germline V CDR1 and CDR2: LNHDA, SQIVND (reference sequence). The CDR3 length is 16 residues. V lost 0 bases and J lost 5, with 16 bases in between. CDR3 residues: CASSIDSAGAAETQYF. CDR3 coding DNA: TGTGCCAGTAGTATAGATAGCGCGGGGGCTGCGGAGACCCAGTACTTC.

This clone occurred many times. The chain carries TRBV5-1 and TRBJ2-3; maybe TRBD1 (6 bases). Trimming took 4 bases from V and 6 from J, leaving 15 bases between them. Germline assignment: CDR1 SGHRS and CDR2 YFSETQ. CDR3 length equals 14 residues. The CDR3 loop reads CASSARDTGDTQYF. In DNA form, the CDR3 reads TGCGCCAGCAGCGCCCGGGACACCGGGGATACGCAGTATTTT.

This clone was counted many times. This chain links TRBV20-1 with TRBJ1-4, with TRBD1 matching 7 bases. The length of the CDR3 is 14 residues. Trimming at V came to 6 bases and at J to 6 bases, leaving 10 bases not matched to a gene. Looked up from germline, CDR1 is DFQATT and CDR2 is SNEGSKA (reference sequence). CDR3 loop: CSAAKGQTYEKLFF. As DNA, the CDR3 is TGCAGTGCCGCGAAGGGACAGACCTATGAAAAACTGTTTTTT.

This clone was detected many times. The chain uses TRBV6-5 and TRBJ2-3; no reliable D call. V lost 0 bases and J lost 0, with 10 bases in between. Germline CDR1 reads MNHEY; CDR2 reads SVGAGI. The CDR3 is 16 residues long. The CDR3 DNA reads TGTGCCAGCAGTTACTCCCAGGTTCCAAGCACAGATACGCAGTATTTT. This gives the protein CASSYSQVPSTDTQYF.

There are many counts of this clone. The chain combines TRBV7-9 with TRBJ2-7; 10 bases fit TRBD1. In germline, CDR1 is SEHNR, CDR2 FQNEAQ (reference sequence). V gave up 8 bases and J gave up 5 bases; unmatched junction bases: 9. The CDR3 consists of 14 residues. CDR3 nucleotide sequence: TGTGCCAGCGAAGCCGGGACAGGGGTCGACGAGCAGTACTTC. It is translated as CASEAGTGVDEQYF.

This clone showed up many times. The J gene is TRBJ1-5, the V gene TRBV5-6; tentatively, D is TRBD1 (6 bases). CDR1 and CDR2 (germline): SGHDT, YYEEEE. Trimming took off 4 bases at V and 4 bases at J, with 12 bases between the two ends. The CDR3 has 14 residues. CDR3 in DNA: TGTGCCAGCAGCCTGGGACACGGGAATCAGCCCCAGCATTTT. Encoded protein: CASSLGHGNQPQHF.

Notes on this clone: A read error may produce the germline difference seen at one junction end. The V and J genes are TRBV19 and TRBJ2-2; TRBD2 is a possible D gene (5 bases). CDR1 LNHDA and CDR2 SQIVND come from the germline V gene (reference sequence). This CDR3 has 14 amino acids. CDR3 sequence reads: CASSIDREAGDLFF. Written as DNA, the CDR3 is TGTGCCAGTAGTATAGATCGTGAGGCCGGGGATCTGTTTTTT.

A remark on this clone: In this CDR3 the conserved last residue, phenylalanine or tryptophan, is missing, so a read error is likely. The chain employs TRBV6-4 and TRBJ2-7, with D possibly being TRBD2 (6 bases). The CDR3 length is 15 residues. The V and J ends lost 8 bases and 3 bases respectively, with 20 bases between them. Germline V gene data show CDR1 as MRHNA and CDR2 as SNTAGT. The CDR3 sequence: CASCFLGGSYYEQYL. CDR3 DNA: TGTGCCAGCTGTTTTCTGGGGGGTTCCTACTACGAGCAGTACTTG.

This clone is medium-sized (0.01 to 0.1%). The chain carries TRBV6-1 and TRBJ2-7, with 9 positions matching TRBD2. The CDR3 is 14 residues long. Germline lookup yields CDR1 MNHNS and CDR2 SASEGT. V shed 5 bases and J 6 bases; nucleotides not matched to a gene: 8. Here the CDR3 reads CASSPGLATGEQYF. The DNA of the CDR3 is TGTGCCAGCAGTCCTGGACTAGCGACGGGCGAGCAGTACTTC.

Many counts were recorded for this clone. The chain combines TRBV7-3 with TRBJ1-1; D gene ambiguous. V lost 5 bases and J 6 bases, leaving 7 bases between the germline ends. The V gene's germline CDR1 is SGHTA and CDR2 FQGTGA. The CDR3 is made up of 11 amino acids. In DNA form, the CDR3 reads TGTGCCAGCAGCCCCGGGTCTGAAGCTTTCTTT. Translated, it gives CASSPGSEAFF.

This clone occurred many times. Other DNA sequences from this sample encode an identical CDR3 as well. V usage is TRBV2 and J usage is TRBJ2-7, with 8 nucleotides matching TRBD2. The CDR3 loop spans 14 amino acids. Trimming removed 6 bases from V and 4 bases from J; junction bases left unmatched: 8. Per the germline V gene, CDR1 is SNHLY and CDR2 is FYNNEI. The CDR3 DNA reads TGTGCCAGCAGACCCGGGAGGGCCCCATACGAGCAGTACTTC. This translates into CASRPGRAPYEQYF.

This clone was observed at least ten times. Other DNA sequences in the sample encode the same CDR3. The chain is built from TRBV6-1 and TRBJ2-3; TRBD2 matches 10 bases. This CDR3 has 14 amino acids. Germline CDR1 is MNHNS and CDR2 is SASEGT. The ends lost 5 bases at V and 3 bases at J; junction bases unmatched: 2. CDR3 region: CASSSSGRTDTQYF. For the CDR3, the DNA is TGTGCCAGCAGTAGTAGCGGGAGGACAGATACGCAGTATTTT.